The 19 T cell receptor beta chains below all came from one sample that was sequenced in a study of blood T cell repertoires in COVID-19. Generated by immunoSEQ multiplex PCR, the TCRdb table keeps only in-frame clones and is missing some. Found here are about 230,000 clones, over 70% of them singletons; the top ten hold approximately 30%. Sequenced material: peripheral blood. The origin of the receptors is a man aged 35 to 55 with acute or convalescent COVID-19.

The chain has TRBV27 and TRBJ2-7, with TRBD1 matching over 8 bases. Germline CDR1 MNHEY, CDR2 SMNVEV (reference sequence). The CDR3 loop spans 15 amino acids. V shed 4 bases, J shed 3 bases, and the junction held 8 bases outside the gene matches. CDR3: CASSSRTGSYYEQYF. The DNA of the CDR3 is TGTGCCAGCAGTTCCAGGACAGGGAGCTACTACGAGCAGTACTTC.

The chain combines TRBV19 with TRBJ2-3, with D perhaps TRBD1 (6 bases). Germline V gene data show CDR1 as LNHDA and CDR2 as SQIVND (reference sequence). The ends were cut back, 3 bases at V and 1 base at J, with 11 bases in the middle. The length of the CDR3 is 15 residues. The CDR3 loop is CASSILGAGTDTQYF. The CDR3 region has the DNA TGTGCCAGTAGTATTCTGGGGGCGGGCACAGATACGCAGTATTTT.

The chain carries TRBV6-5 and TRBJ2-6; D gene unclear. CDR1 is MNHEY and CDR2 is SVGAGI in the germline V gene. V lost 7 bases and J lost 0, with 7 bases in between. CDR3 length equals 14 residues. The CDR3 coding sequence is TGTGCCAGCACCGTGGCCTCTGGGGCCAACGTCCTGACTTTC. Translating it yields CASTVASGANVLTF.

V gene TRBV4-1 combines with J gene TRBJ2-2, with a weak D call TRBD1 (6 bases). This CDR3 has 16 residues. V lost 2 bases and J 0 bases, leaving 10 bases between the germline ends. The V gene's germline CDR1 is MGHRA and CDR2 YSYEKL. In DNA form, the CDR3 reads TGCGCCAGCAGCCAAACCAGGGGTACGAACACCGGGGAGCTGTTTTTT. Protein sequence: CASSQTRGTNTGELFF.

The V gene is TRBV5-1, the J gene TRBJ1-3, with 8 bases lining up with TRBD1. V lost 4 bases, J lost 4 bases, and 19 bases stayed unmatched. CDR1 is SGHRS, CDR2 YFSETQ, per germline. The CDR3 runs 19 residues. As DNA, the CDR3 is TGCGCCAGCAGCCGAAATCCAAACCCAACAGGGGGTTCAGGAAACACCATATATTTT. Protein: CASSRNPNPTGGSGNTIYF.

The rearrangement uses TRBV18 and TRBJ2-7; possibly TRBD1 for D (5 bases). Per the germline V gene, CDR1 is KGHSH and CDR2 is LQKENI. This CDR3 is built from 17 residues. Trimming stripped 1 base from V and 3 bases from J, with 19 bases between. CDR3 bases: TGTGCCAGCTCACCACGGGAAGGGGCTTCCCTCCACTACGAGCAGTACTTC. Translating gives CASSPREGASLHYEQYF.

This clone occurred once. The gene calls are TRBV9 and TRBJ1-1; unclear D gene. Germline loops: CDR1 SGDLS, CDR2 YYNGEE. The CDR3 runs 14 residues. Trimming removed 0 bases at V and 4 bases at J, with 10 bases between. CDR3 loop: CASSVAGSSTEAFF. For the CDR3, the DNA is TGTGCCAGCAGCGTAGCAGGCAGTAGCACTGAAGCTTTCTTT.

The chain links TRBV19 to TRBJ2-5; TRBD2 matches at 8 bases. The CDR3 length is 14 residues. Germline V CDR1 and CDR2: LNHDA, SQIVND (reference sequence). The V segment lost 6 bases and the J segment 2 bases; nucleotides outside the gene matches: 5. The CDR3 is CASRTSDRQETQYF. CDR3 sequence (DNA): TGTGCCAGTAGGACTAGCGATAGACAAGAGACCCAGTACTTC.

The chain is built from TRBV18 and TRBJ1-3; 7 nucleotides match TRBD1. Trimming removed 5 bases from V and 0 bases from J; junction bases left unmatched: 7. The CDR3 contains 16 residues. Germline V gene sequence: CDR1 KGHSH, CDR2 LQKENI. CDR3 amino acids: CASSTSGGHSGNTIYF. As DNA, the CDR3 is TGTGCCAGCTCAACATCAGGGGGTCACTCTGGAAACACCATATATTTT.

This clone was counted a single time. The sample carries other DNA sequences with the same CDR3. The chain uses TRBV29-1 and TRBJ1-1; tentatively, D is TRBD1 (6 bases). This CDR3 spans 14 amino acids. The germline V and J ends were trimmed by 0 bases and 0 bases, with 8 bases remaining between them. The germline V gene has CDR1 SQVTM and CDR2 ANQGSEA. As DNA, the CDR3 is TGCAGCGTTGAAGAGGGGGCGGTGAACACTGAAGCTTTCTTT. It encodes CSVEEGAVNTEAFF.

The chain's CDR3 is CASSTLSSDSYNEQFF. CDR3 DNA: TGTGCCAGCAGCACCCTCTCTAGCGACTCCTACAATGAGCAGTTCTTC. The J gene is TRBJ2-1, the V gene TRBV7-9, with D perhaps matching TRBD2 (6 bases). The CDR3 length is 16 residues. Germline-derived CDR1 and CDR2 are SEHNR and FQNEAQ (reference sequence). With 5 bases removed from V and 0 bases from J, the gap between germline ends came to 14 bases.

The chain combines TRBV3-1 (or the pseudogene TRBV3-2) with TRBJ2-7; TRBD2 matches 8 bases. The CDR3 consists of 13 residues. The germline gives CDR1 LGHDT, CDR2 YNNKEL (reference sequence). Trimming cost V 7 bases and J 7 bases; bases outside gene matches: 9. The CDR3 here is CASTSGGEGEQYF. Written as DNA, the CDR3 is TGTGCCAGCACAAGCGGGGGAGAGGGAGAGCAGTACTTC.

The chain has TRBV5-8 and TRBJ2-2, with D possibly matching TRBD1 (6 bases). Trimming took 4 bases from V and 0 from J, leaving 16 bases between them. The germline V gene has CDR1 SGHTS and CDR2 YDEGEE. This CDR3 comprises 17 residues. The CDR3: CASSPRGWASNTGELFF. The CDR3 coding sequence is TGTGCCAGCAGCCCTAGGGGGTGGGCCTCGAACACCGGGGAGCTGTTTTTT.

This chain links TRBV5-1 with TRBJ2-6, with D possibly being TRBD1 (5 bases). The germline V gene has CDR1 SGHRS and CDR2 YFSETQ. Trimming stripped 4 bases from V and 0 bases from J, with 14 bases between. The CDR3 runs 17 residues. The CDR3 is CASSRSLDISGANVLTF. The CDR3, as DNA: TGCGCCAGCAGCCGTTCTTTGGACATCTCTGGGGCCAACGTCCTGACTTTC.

The chain combines TRBV19 with TRBJ2-1; maybe TRBD1 (5 bases). V lost 8 bases, J lost 1 base, and 12 bases lay in between. Germline CDR1 LNHDA, CDR2 SQIVND (reference sequence). CDR3 size: 14 residues. The CDR3 is CASWSGISYNEQFF. CDR3 in DNA: TGTGCCAGTTGGTCAGGGATATCCTACAATGAGCAGTTCTTC.

The chain combines TRBV5-1 with TRBJ1-1, with D perhaps TRBD1 (6 bases). The germline gives CDR1 SGHRS, CDR2 YFSETQ. There are 17 residues in the CDR3. With 0 bases removed from V and 2 bases from J, the gap between germline ends came to 17 bases. This CDR3 reads CASSLARGGRFNTEAFF. DNA of the CDR3: TGCGCCAGCAGCTTGGCCAGGGGAGGGCGGTTTAACACTGAAGCTTTCTTT.

As concerns this clone: The sample contains more than one DNA sequence encoding this CDR3. The gene calls are TRBV5-1 and TRBJ1-6, with TRBD1 matching over 10 bases. The germline V gene has CDR1 SGHRS and CDR2 YFSETQ. The CDR3 totals 15 residues. The trim removed 0 bases at V and 9 bases at J, leaving 3 bases unmatched. The CDR3 coding sequence is TGCGCCAGCAGCTTGGAAGGGACAGGGGTTTCACCCCTCCACTTT. Its translation: CASSLEGTGVSPLHF.

The chain links TRBV19 to TRBJ1-2, with D possibly TRBD1 on 6 matching bases. CDR3 length equals 12 residues. In germline, CDR1 is LNHDA, CDR2 SQIVND (reference sequence). The V and J ends lost 8 bases and 3 bases respectively, with 10 bases between them. As DNA, the CDR3 is TGTGCCAGTTGGGGGGGGCACTATGGCTACACCTTC. Translating it yields CASWGGHYGYTF. The full variable domain, completed using reference TRBV19 and TRBJ1-2, is DGGITQSPKYLFRKEGQNVTLSCEQNLNHDAMYWYRQDPGQGLRLIYYSQIVNDFQKGDIAEGYSVSREKKESFPLTVTSAQKNPTAFYLCASWGGHYGYTFGSGTRLTVV.

The chain employs TRBV14 and TRBJ2-1, with D possibly being TRBD2 (6 bases). Trimming took off 0 bases at V and 8 bases at J, with 11 bases between the two ends. This CDR3 contains 14 residues. Germline values: CDR1 SGHDN, CDR2 FVKESK. The CDR3 region has the DNA TGTGCCAGCAGCCAAGATGTGTCTAGCGATGAGCAGTTCTTC. Translating it yields CASSQDVSSDEQFF.